Below are 31 T cell receptor beta chains sequenced from a single sample in a study of blood T cell repertoires in COVID-19. Profiling relied on immunoSEQ multiplex PCR, and the TCRdb table lists in-frame clones only, not all of them. The table has 200,000 to 300,000 clones, approximately 80% seen once. Sequencing was done on a sample of peripheral blood. Source of these receptors: a man aged 25 to 40 who had recovered from COVID-19.

This chain connects TRBV6-5 to TRBJ1-2; D not certain. V lost 6 bases to trimming and J lost 8 bases, with 19 bases between them. The CDR3 sequence is 14 residues long. CDR1 and CDR2 (germline): MNHEY, SVGAGI. CDR3 sequence: CASRAPGGRAGYTF. CDR3 nucleotides: TGTGCCAGCAGGGCCCCGGGAGGGAGGGCGGGCTACACCTTC.

V usage is TRBV3-1 (or the pseudogene TRBV3-2) and J usage is TRBJ2-1, with D unresolved. The germline V and J ends were trimmed by 0 bases and 4 bases, with 19 bases remaining between them. The CDR3 has 18 amino acids. Germline loops: CDR1 LGHDT, CDR2 YNNKEL (reference sequence). CDR3 in amino acids: CASSQEPPVGVTYNEQFF. CDR3 coding DNA: TGTGCCAGCAGCCAAGAGCCTCCCGTAGGAGTGACTTACAATGAGCAGTTCTTC.

This clone occurred a few times. This chain's CDR3 is CASSPERVWPNEKLFF. The CDR3 coding sequence is TGTGCCAGCAGCCCGGAGAGGGTTTGGCCTAATGAAAAACTGTTTTTT. The V call is TRBV7-8, the J call TRBJ1-4; D unresolved. The CDR3 has 16 amino acids. CDR1 is SGHVS and CDR2 is FQNEAQ in the germline V gene. V was pared by 5 bases and J by 3 bases, with 16 bases between.

In its sample, this clone was seen a few times. The rearrangement joins TRBV6-5 to TRBJ1-5; 7 bases map to TRBD1. The germline CDR1 and CDR2 sequences are MNHEY and SVGAGI. V was clipped by 7 bases and J by 3 bases; unmatched bases: 9. This CDR3 contains 15 residues. In nucleotides, the CDR3 is TGTGCCAGCACCCCTACTAGGGGGCTCAATCAGCCCCAGCATTTT. This codes for CASTPTRGLNQPQHF.

This clone appeared many times. This same CDR3 is encoded by further DNA sequences in the sample. The chain couples TRBV6-4 to TRBJ2-3, with 7 bases that match TRBD2. Germline V CDR1 and CDR2: MRHNA, SNTAGT. The CDR3 is 15 residues long. The V gene end was trimmed by 3 bases and the J gene end by 0 bases; junction bases not matched to a gene: 3. The CDR3 DNA sequence: TGTGCCAGCAGTGATTCGGGGGGAAGCACAGATACGCAGTATTTT. As protein: CASSDSGGSTDTQYF.

V gene TRBV2 combines with J gene TRBJ1-5; 7 positions agree with TRBD1. Germline V gene sequence: CDR1 SNHLY, CDR2 FYNNEI. This CDR3 has 15 amino acids. After removal of 8 bases from V and 4 bases from J, the junction contained 11 bases not matched to a gene. CDR3 DNA: TGTGCCAGCCGCCGCGACAGGGTTGAAAATCAGCCCCAGCATTTT. It encodes CASRRDRVENQPQHF.

This clone occurred a few times. CDR3 DNA: TGTGCCAGCAGTTCACAGCAGGGTGGCTACACCTTC. Its protein product is CASSSQQGGYTF. V gene TRBV27 combines with J gene TRBJ1-2, with D tentatively TRBD1 (5 bases). CDR1 and CDR2 from the germline V gene are MNHEY and SMNVEV (reference sequence). The CDR3 loop spans 12 amino acids. The V end was cut by 4 bases, the J end by 7 bases, with 10 bases between.

The CDR3 loop is CASSLGAGSLTEAFF. In nucleotides, the CDR3 is TGCGCCAGCAGCTTAGGGGCAGGGTCGCTAACTGAAGCTTTCTTT. J is TRBJ1-1 and V is TRBV5-1; D might be TRBD1 (5 bases). V dropped 2 bases and J dropped 5 bases, with 16 bases sitting between them. The CDR3 is made up of 15 amino acids. Germline lookup yields CDR1 SGHRS and CDR2 YFSETQ.

This clone came up a few times. V gene TRBV6-5 combines with J gene TRBJ2-7; no definite D call. Between the trimmed V and J ends, which lost 5 bases and 1 base, there was a span of 9 bases. Germline assignment: CDR1 MNHEY and CDR2 SVGAGI. CDR3 length: 13 amino acids. Written as DNA, the CDR3 is TGTGCCAGCAGTCATGGGCCTTCCTACGAGCAGTACTTC. Its protein is CASSHGPSYEQYF.

The genes are TRBV5-1 and TRBJ2-2, with TRBD1 identical over 8 bases. Germline loops: CDR1 SGHRS, CDR2 YFSETQ. CDR3 length: 16 residues. J was trimmed by 1 base and V by 2 bases; bases with no gene match: 4. The CDR3 DNA reads as TGCGCCAGCAGCTTCGGGACAGGCGTGAACACCGGGGAGCTGTTTTTT. Protein sequence: CASSFGTGVNTGELFF.

V is TRBV10-3 and J is TRBJ2-2, with D perhaps TRBD1 (6 bases). Trimming cost V 7 bases and J 1 base, with 10 bases left between them. Looked up from germline, CDR1 is ENHRY and CDR2 is SYGVKD. The CDR3 length is 14 residues. The CDR3 DNA is TGTGCCATCACTCGGACAGAGAACACCGGGGAGCTGTTTTTT. Its translation: CAITRTENTGELFF.

The sample holds a few counts of this clone. The rearrangement joins TRBV7-8 to TRBJ2-7; 8 bases are a match to TRBD2. The CDR3 is 16 amino acids. Looked up from germline, CDR1 is SGHVS and CDR2 is FQNEAQ. V was pared by 1 base and J by 7 bases, with 12 bases of the junction left unmatched. The CDR3: CASSLERGGILREQYV. The CDR3 DNA follows: TGTGCCAGCAGCTTAGAACGGGGGGGCATCCTAAGGGAGCAGTACGTC.

V is TRBV6-2 or TRBV6-3 and J is TRBJ2-3; tentative D call: TRBD1 (6 bases). V gave up 2 bases and J gave up 5 bases, with 11 bases separating them. Germline CDR1 reads MNHEY; CDR2 reads SVGEGT. CDR3 length equals 14 residues. Here the CDR3 reads CASSYGIQGDTQYF. DNA for the CDR3: TGTGCCAGCAGTTACGGGATACAGGGAGATACGCAGTATTTT.

This clone occurred once. This chain uses TRBV2 with TRBJ2-7, with D tentatively TRBD2 (6 bases). This CDR3 is built from 13 residues. Germline V lookup: CDR1 SNHLY, CDR2 FYNNEI. V was trimmed by 8 bases and J by 1 base, leaving 12 bases between them. The chain's CDR3 is CASHLGGSYEQYV. The CDR3 nucleotides read TGTGCCAGCCACCTCGGGGGATCCTACGAGCAGTACGTC.

The chain combines TRBV19 with TRBJ2-7, with 9 bases that match TRBD1. Looked up from germline, CDR1 is LNHDA and CDR2 is SQIVND (reference sequence). With 3 bases clipped from V and 6 bases from J, the junction kept 12 bases outside the gene matches. This CDR3 spans 16 amino acids. CDR3 amino acids: CASSIEGNRGLAEQYF. The CDR3 coding sequence is TGTGCCAGTAGTATTGAGGGGAACAGGGGGCTCGCCGAGCAGTACTTC. Full variable domain (remainder filled in from reference TRBV19 and TRBJ2-7): DGGITQSPKYLFRKEGQNVTLSCEQNLNHDAMYWYRQDPGQGLRLIYYSQIVNDFQKGDIAEGYSVSREKKESFPLTVTSAQKNPTAFYLCASSIEGNRGLAEQYFGPGTRLTVT.

This rearrangement joins TRBV4-2 to TRBJ2-1; D is perhaps TRBD2 (7 bases). The CDR3 covers 18 residues. Germline CDR1 and CDR2: LGHNA and YNFKEQ. With 4 bases removed from V and 9 bases from J, the gap between germline ends came to 28 bases. The CDR3 loop is CASSLESGAGAIFSEQFF. CDR3 coding DNA: TGTGCCAGCAGCCTCGAGAGCGGGGCGGGGGCCATCTTTTCTGAGCAGTTCTTC.

The chain is built from TRBV7-8 and TRBJ1-3; D is ambiguous. Germline CDR1 and CDR2: SGHVS and FQNEAQ. The CDR3 covers 15 residues. Trimming took 7 bases from V and 0 from J, leaving 13 bases between them. The CDR3 sequence: CASTPARFSGNTIYF. In DNA form, the CDR3 reads TGTGCCAGCACCCCCGCGCGGTTCTCTGGAAACACCATATATTTT.

V and J are TRBV6-1 and TRBJ2-3; the D gene is possibly TRBD1 (5 bases). This CDR3 region has 16 residues. V lost 0 bases and J 5 bases, leaving 15 bases between the germline ends. Looked up from germline, CDR1 is MNHNS and CDR2 is SASEGT. CDR3 sequence (DNA): TGTGCCAGCAGTGAAGCGCCAGTAGCAGGGTTAGATACGCAGTATTTT. This translates into CASSEAPVAGLDTQYF.

The rearrangement joins TRBV18 to TRBJ1-1, with D maybe TRBD1 (5 bases). There are 14 residues in the CDR3. Germline V gives CDR1 KGHSH, CDR2 LQKENI. V was trimmed by 6 bases and J by 1 base, leaving 12 bases between them. This CDR3 reads CASSTNGQNTEAFF. The DNA for the CDR3 is TGTGCCAGCTCCACCAATGGACAGAACACTGAAGCTTTCTTT.

V and J are TRBV19 and TRBJ1-4; 7 bases align to TRBD1. CDR3 size: 21 residues. The V segment lost 5 bases and the J segment 2 bases; nucleotides outside the gene matches: 23. Germline CDR1 and CDR2: LNHDA and SQIVND (reference sequence). The CDR3 sequence: CASSLYSQEGALLATNEKLFF. As DNA, the CDR3 is TGTGCCAGTAGTCTCTATTCTCAGGAGGGGGCGCTTTTGGCGACTAATGAAAAACTGTTTTTT.

V usage is TRBV7-9 and J usage is TRBJ2-3; tentatively, D is TRBD2 (7 bases). V was trimmed by 2 bases and J by 7 bases, leaving 28 bases between them. This CDR3 contains 19 residues. The germline CDR1 and CDR2 sequences are SEHNR and FQNEAQ (reference sequence). CDR3 loop: CASSLMSRVAWGGEYTQYF. CDR3 sequence (DNA): TGTGCCAGCAGCTTAATGAGTCGGGTAGCGTGGGGGGGCGAATATACGCAGTATTTT.

The V call is TRBV7-9, the J call TRBJ2-3; 9 positions match TRBD2. This CDR3 is 16 amino acids long. Trimming removed 6 bases from V and 5 bases from J; junction bases left unmatched: 12. Per the germline V gene, CDR1 is SEHNR and CDR2 is FQNEAQ (reference sequence). CDR3 coding DNA: TGTGCCAGCAGTTTTAGCGGGGGCCCGGTGGGAGATACGCAGTATTTT. Translated: CASSFSGGPVGDTQYF.

The genes are TRBV7-2 and TRBJ2-5; 9 bases align to TRBD1. After removal of 5 bases from V and 5 bases from J, the junction contained 9 bases not matched to a gene. The CDR3 sequence is 15 residues long. Looked up from germline, CDR1 is SGHTA and CDR2 is FQGNSA. The CDR3: CASSPRTGAVETQYF. The CDR3 bases are TGTGCCAGCAGCCCCAGGACAGGGGCAGTGGAGACCCAGTACTTC.

In this sample, this clone turned up a few times. This sequence joins TRBV7-9 and TRBJ1-1, with unresolved D. Germline values: CDR1 SEHNR, CDR2 FQNEAQ (reference sequence). The CDR3 has 14 residues. The ends were cut back, 2 bases at V and 1 base at J, with 8 bases in the middle. CDR3 DNA: TGTGCCAGCAGCTTAAGGAGGGCGAACACTGAAGCTTTCTTT. This translates into CASSLRRANTEAFF.

The rearrangement links TRBV7-9 to TRBJ1-5, with TRBD1 as a possible D gene (5 bases). CDR1 and CDR2 (germline): SEHNR, FQNEAQ (reference sequence). This CDR3 comprises 15 residues. The ends were cut back, 5 bases at V and 7 bases at J, with 18 bases in the middle. CDR3 bases: TGTGCCAGCAGCCCCAATGGGGGGGTAGGCCAGCCCCAGCATTTT. This gives the protein CASSPNGGVGQPQHF.

This rearrangement joins TRBV12-3 or TRBV12-4 to TRBJ2-5, with no clear D. The CDR3 contains 13 residues. The V end lost 2 bases, the J end lost 4 bases, and 8 bases lay between the germline ends. In nucleotides, the CDR3 is TGTGCCAGCAGTTTACTTCGGGTAGAGACCCAGTACTTC. This gives the protein CASSLLRVETQYF.

The V and J genes are TRBV5-1 and TRBJ1-1; 7 bases line up with TRBD1. Per germline, CDR1 SGHRS and CDR2 YFSETQ. This CDR3 comprises 14 residues. After removal of 2 bases from V and 4 bases from J, the junction contained 5 bases not matched to a gene. CDR3: CASSFDRASTEAFF. CDR3 sequence (DNA): TGCGCCAGCAGCTTCGACAGGGCATCCACTGAAGCTTTCTTT. The full variable domain, its missing parts supplied by reference TRBV5-1 and TRBJ1-1, is KAGVTQTPRYLIKTRGQQVTLSCSPISGHRSVSWYQQTPGQGLQFLFEYFSETQRNKGNFPGRFSGRQFSNSRSEMNVSTLELGDSALYLCASSFDRASTEAFFGQGTRLTVV.

The chain is built from TRBV5-1 and TRBJ1-1, with D maybe TRBD1 (6 bases). Germline-derived CDR1 and CDR2 are SGHRS and YFSETQ. The CDR3 contains 13 residues. Trimming pared 2 bases from V and 3 bases from J, leaving 8 bases between. CDR3 coding DNA: TGCGCCAGCAGCTTCAAGGGGGACACTGAAGCTTTCTTT. It translates to CASSFKGDTEAFF. Using reference TRBV5-1 and TRBJ1-1 for the parts outside the CDR3, the full variable domain is KAGVTQTPRYLIKTRGQQVTLSCSPISGHRSVSWYQQTPGQGLQFLFEYFSETQRNKGNFPGRFSGRQFSNSRSEMNVSTLELGDSALYLCASSFKGDTEAFFGQGTRLTVV.

The chain recombines TRBV3-1 (or the pseudogene TRBV3-2) with TRBJ2-6; possibly TRBD1 for D (6 bases). V gave up 6 bases and J gave up 0 bases, with 15 bases separating them. The germline V gene encodes CDR1 LGHDT and CDR2 YNNKEL (reference sequence). This CDR3 has 17 residues. The CDR3 coding sequence is TGTGCCAGCAGACTACAGGGAGTTGTCTCTGGGGCCAACGTCCTGACTTTC. This codes for CASRLQGVVSGANVLTF.

The rearrangement uses TRBV4-1 and TRBJ2-3, with D possibly being TRBD1 (7 bases). Deletions cut 1 base from V and 3 bases from J, with 14 bases between. The CDR3 is made up of 16 amino acids. Germline V gene data show CDR1 as MGHRA and CDR2 as YSYEKL. Here the CDR3 reads CASSQGEGAGTDTQYF. The CDR3 DNA follows: TGCGCCAGCAGCCAAGGAGAGGGGGCGGGGACAGATACGCAGTATTTT.

V usage is TRBV14 and J usage is TRBJ1-1; no definite D call. The CDR3 spans 14 residues. Deletions cut 5 bases from V and 5 bases from J, with 15 bases between. Germline V CDR1 and CDR2: SGHDN, FVKESK. The CDR3 protein is CASSESTGWTEAFF. The CDR3 bases are TGTGCCAGCAGCGAAAGCACGGGGTGGACTGAAGCTTTCTTT.